This is a list of T cell receptor beta chains from one sample in a study of identifying expanded T cells in peripheral blood. TCRdb keeps only in-frame clones here, not all; method: immunoSEQ multiplex PCR. The data show more than 80,000 clones, around 89% seen once. Sequenced: blood. The origin of the receptors is a person aged 18-70 years in good health. CDR3s include the opening cysteine and the closing phenylalanine or tryptophan. A D gene is named only where the DNA matches it firmly. Some rows have no size entry. The others give once, few or many, or a class for an expanded clone.

>TRBD2|TRBJ2-3|TRBV7-3|-
TGTGCCAGCAGCTTAACCGGGGGACTAGCGGGTGCTAGCACAGATACGCAGTATTTT
CASSLTGGLAGASTDTQYF
>TRBD2|TRBJ2-3|TRBV7-2|-
TGTGCCAGCAGCTTTGCTAGCGGGAGCACAGATACGCAGTATTTT
CASSFASGSTDTQYF
>TRBD1|TRBJ2-3|TRBV5-1|-
TGCGCCAGCACCGTCGGGACAGCAAGCACAGATACGCAGTATTTT
CASTVGTASTDTQYF
>TRBD1|TRBJ1-2|TRBV4-1|-
TGCGCCAGCAGCCTAAGACGAGGGACAGCTCACTATGGCTACACCTTC
CASSLRRGTAHYGYTF
>-|TRBJ2-3|TRBV6-4|-
TGTGCCAGCAGTGATCGGGCTAGCCCTACAGATACGCAGTATTTT
CASSDRASPTDTQYF
>-|TRBJ1-6|TRBV28|once
TGTGCCAGCAGTCCATCCGGACAGCAGGTTAATTCACCCCTCCACTTT
CASSPSGQQVNSPLHF
>-|TRBJ2-2|TRBV6-1|-
TGTGCCAGCAGCCTAACACCCTTGGGGACCGGGGAGCTGTTTTTT
CASSLTPLGTGELFF
>-|TRBJ2-1|TRBV28|-
TGTGCCAGCTACCGGGCCGGGGGTGAGCAGTTCTTC
CASYRAGGEQFF
>-|TRBJ1-5|TRBV15|-
TGTGCCACCAGCAGAGCTGCCAGCTACAATCAGCCCCAGCATTTT
CATSRAASYNQPQHF
>TRBD2|TRBJ2-7|TRBV27|-
TGTGCCAGCACCATTCATAGCGGGAGTACTCATCCCTACGAGCAGTACTTC
CASTIHSGSTHPYEQYF
>TRBD1|TRBJ1-5|TRBV19|-
TGTGCCAGTAGTCAACGGGGACAGGGGGCCGGTCAGCCCCAGCATTTT
CASSQRGQGAGQPQHF
>-|TRBJ1-1|TRBV10-2|few
TGCGCCAGCAGGAGGGGGATCGGCTCGTGGAACACTGAAGCTTTCTTT
CASRRGIGSWNTEAFF
>TRBD2|TRBJ2-1|TRBV2|-
TGTGCCAGCAGTGGGGCGGGGCTAGCGGCCTACAATGAGCAGTTCTTC
CASSGAGLAAYNEQFF
>TRBD1|TRBJ1-5|TRBV6-1|-
TGTGCCAGCAGTGAAGCCACAGGGGCACATCAGCCCCAGCATTTT
CASSEATGAHQPQHF
>-|TRBJ1-1|TRBV7-8|-
TGTGCCAGCAGCTTAGAAGGACAGTTCATGAACACTGAAGCTTTCTTT
CASSLEGQFMNTEAFF
>-|TRBJ1-1|TRBV30|-
TGTGCCTGGAGCAAACCGACTGAAGCTTTCTTT
CAWSKPTEAFF
>-|TRBJ2-5|TRBV5-1|-
TGCGCCAGCAGCTTGTTGGAAGAGACCCAGTACTTC
CASSLLEETQYF
>-|TRBJ2-1|TRBV30|-
TGTGCCTGGAGTGTAGTCGGCAGGGACTATGAGCAGTTCTTC
CAWSVVGRDYEQFF
>-|TRBJ2-3|TRBV27|-
TGTGCCAGCAGTTTATTGGGGACAGATACGCAGTATTTT
CASSLLGTDTQYF
>-|TRBJ1-1|TRBV30|-
TGTGCCCCAAGGGGGGCCGTTAACACTGAAGCTTTCTTT
CAPRGAVNTEAFF
>-|TRBJ1-6|TRBV7-9|once
TGTGCCAGCAGCCCACCCCAGGGTAGTCATTCACCCCTCCACTTT
CASSPPQGSHSPLHF
>TRBD1|TRBJ1-1|TRBV7-2|-
TGTGCCAGCAGCTTAGACTTAGGGGGCGGCACTGAAGCTTTCTTT
CASSLDLGGGTEAFF
>TRBD2|TRBJ2-7|TRBV4-2|once
TGTGCCAGCAGCCAAGTCGGGGGGGCAATCTACGAGCAGTACTTC
CASSQVGGAIYEQYF
>-|TRBJ1-5|TRBV10-2|once
TGCGCCAGCAGTGAGACAGACCAATCACGGCCCCAGCATTTT
CASSETDQSRPQHF
>-|TRBJ1-2|TRBV5-4|-
TGTGCCAGCAGCTTGGAAGCAGGGAACTATGGCTACACCTTC
CASSLEAGNYGYTF
>-|TRBJ2-1|TRBV5-1|-
TGCGCCAGCAGCTTGGTCCCCTACAATGAGCAGTTCTTC
CASSLVPYNEQFF
>-|TRBJ2-2|TRBV5-1|-
TGCGCCAGCGGGTGGGGGCCGAACACCGGGGAGCTGTTTTTT
CASGWGPNTGELFF
>-|TRBJ1-2|TRBV5-1|-
TGCGCCAGCAGCCTTGGTCAGGGGAGGATCAGGTTTGGCTACACCTTC
CASSLGQGRIRFGYTF
>TRBD1|TRBJ2-5|TRBV27|-
TGTGCCAGCAGTTCGCGACAGGGAGAGACCCAGTACTTC
CASSSRQGETQYF
>TRBD1|TRBJ1-5|TRBV28|-
TGTGCCAGCAGATCGGACAGGACCGATCAGCCCCAGCATTTT
CASRSDRTDQPQHF
>TRBD1|TRBJ1-2|TRBV7-2|-
TGTGCCAGCAGCCTCCAGGGACAGGAGGGTTTCGGCTACACCTTC
CASSLQGQEGFGYTF
>-|TRBJ2-2|TRBV6-4|once
TGTGCCAGCAGTTACTCACAGGAGTCCGGGGAGCTGTTTTTT
CASSYSQESGELFF
>-|TRBJ1-5|TRBV6-1|-
TGTGCCAGCAGTGAGGGTAGCAATCAGCCCCAGCATTTT
CASSEGSNQPQHF
>-|TRBJ2-1|TRBV5-1|-
TGCGCCAGCAGCGGGGCAATCTCCTACAATGAGCAGTTCTTC
CASSGAISYNEQFF
>-|TRBJ1-1|TRBV18|once
TGTGCCAGCTCACAGGGGGAGATGAACACTGAAGCTTTCTTT
CASSQGEMNTEAFF
>TRBD2|TRBJ2-7|TRBV18|-
TGTGCCAGCTCACTATCAACCGGGACTAGCGGGGCCCACGAGCAGTACTTC
CASSLSTGTSGAHEQYF
>-|TRBJ2-1|TRBV6-5|-
TGTGCCAGCAACAGGGTCCAGTTCTTC
CASNRVQFF
>TRBD2|TRBJ2-3|TRBV6-5|few
TGTGCCAGCAGGCAAGCGGGGGGCACAGATACGCAGTATTTT
CASRQAGGTDTQYF
>TRBD2|TRBJ2-1|TRBV9|-
TGTGCCAGCAGCATTAGCGGGGGGGCCAGGAATGAGCAGTTCTTC
CASSISGGARNEQFF
>-|TRBJ2-2|TRBV30|few
TGTGCCTGGAGCATTGGGGCAGAGGCCGGGGAGCTGTTTTTT
CAWSIGAEAGELFF
>TRBD2|TRBJ2-7|TRBV4-3|-
TGCGCCAGCAGCCAAGCCTCTAGCGGCGACTACGAGCAGTACTTC
CASSQASSGDYEQYF
>-|TRBJ2-3|TRBV5-6|-
TGTGCCAGCAGCTTGCCCGGTGGTCACACAGATACGCAGTATTTT
CASSLPGGHTDTQYF
>-|TRBJ1-2|TRBV27|few
TGTGCCAGCAGCCTCTCGGACGGCTATGGCTACACCTTC
CASSLSDGYGYTF
>-|TRBJ1-6|TRBV14|-
TGTGCCAGCAGCCAAGACGGGGGTGCAAATTCACCCCTCCACTTT
CASSQDGGANSPLHF
>-|TRBJ1-6|TRBV15|few
TGTGCCACCAGCAGAGAACAGGGTACCGAGTCACCCCTCCACTTT
CATSREQGTESPLHF
>-|TRBJ2-1|TRBV6-1|few
TGTGCCAGCAGTGAAGAGGCAGGGAATTACAATGAGCAGTTCTTC
CASSEEAGNYNEQFF
>-|TRBJ2-5|TRBV6-5|-
TGTGCCAGCAGTTACTCAAGGGGCCAAGAGACCCAGTACTTC
CASSYSRGQETQYF
>TRBD2|TRBJ2-3|TRBV7-9|-
TGTGCCAGCAGCCCGACTAGCGGGGGGGTCACAGATACGCAGTATTTT
CASSPTSGGVTDTQYF
>-|TRBJ2-6|TRBV7-8|-
TGTGCCAGCAGCCCCGCGGGGACTGGGGCCAACGTCCTGACTTTC
CASSPAGTGANVLTF
>-|TRBJ2-2|TRBV7-9|-
TGTGCCAGCAGCTCGCGTCTCCTCACCACCGGGGAGCTGTTTTTT
CASSSRLLTTGELFF
>-|TRBJ2-5|TRBV7-2|-
TGTGCCAGCAGCCCCCTGACAGTACAAGAGACCCAGTACTTC
CASSPLTVQETQYF